Listed below are T cell receptor beta chains from one sample, sequenced in a study of blood T cell repertoires in COVID-19. TCRdb's copy holds only in-frame clones and misses some; the assay was immunoSEQ multiplex PCR. The sample carries some 140,000 clones, around 77% recorded once. Specimen: peripheral blood. These receptors all stem from a human donor in a cohort sampled during active COVID-19. CDR3s include the opening cysteine and the closing phenylalanine or tryptophan. The order of the fields is J gene, D gene, clone size, V gene, CDR3 protein, CDR3 DNA. A D gene is named only where the DNA matches it firmly. Expanded clones get a size class; other rows say once, few or many, or leave the size out.

TRBJ2-1	TRBD2	once	TRBV6-5	CASIPAGGNYNEQFF	TGTGCCAGCATCCCCGCGGGGGGAAACTACAATGAGCAGTTCTTC
TRBJ2-7	NA	NA	TRBV19	CASSIAASSEQYF	TGTGCCAGTAGTATAGCCGCGAGCTCCGAGCAGTACTTC
TRBJ2-7	NA	NA	TRBV6-5	CASRGVTSYEQYF	TGTGCCAGCAGAGGGGTAACCTCCTACGAGCAGTACTTC
TRBJ2-3	TRBD2	NA	TRBV7-9	CASSYGSGGRGTDTQYF	TGTGCCAGCAGCTATGGGAGCGGGGGACGAGGCACAGATACGCAGTATTTT
TRBJ1-1	NA	few	TRBV28	CASSLLGGNTEAFF	TGTGCCAGCAGTTTGTTGGGGGGTAACACTGAAGCTTTCTTT
TRBJ2-7	NA	once	TRBV19	CASSIVFSSYEQYF	TGTGCCAGTAGTATAGTTTTCAGCTCCTACGAGCAGTACTTC
TRBJ2-7	TRBD1	NA	TRBV28	CASSLGQGNYEQYF	TGTGCCAGCAGTTTGGGACAGGGTAACTACGAGCAGTACTTC
TRBJ1-5	NA	NA	TRBV19	CASTDTQKPYSNQPQHF	TGTGCCAGTACCGACACCCAGAAACCATATAGCAATCAGCCCCAGCATTTT
TRBJ1-2	TRBD1	NA	TRBV30	CAWGRTGVGYTF	TGTGCCTGGGGTCGGACAGGGGTTGGCTACACCTTC
TRBJ2-5	NA	NA	TRBV7-9	CASSLLSGIAETQYF	TGTGCCAGCAGCCTGTTAAGCGGTATAGCAGAGACCCAGTACTTC
TRBJ2-7	NA	NA	TRBV30	CAWSVGETYEQYF	TGTGCCTGGAGTGTAGGAGAGACCTACGAGCAGTACTTC
TRBJ2-7	TRBD1	few	TRBV6-5	CASRASDRVGEQYF	TGTGCCAGCAGGGCATCCGACAGGGTCGGGGAGCAGTACTTC
TRBJ2-3	TRBD1	few	TRBV18	CASSPGQGNTDTQYF	TGTGCCAGCTCACCGGGACAGGGGAACACAGATACGCAGTATTTT
TRBJ1-2	NA	NA	TRBV5-6	CASSLASPDGYTF	TGTGCCAGCAGCTTGGCGAGCCCCGATGGCTACACCTTC
TRBJ2-3	TRBD2	NA	TRBV19	CASSPIGGGIDTQYF	TGTGCCAGTAGCCCCATTGGGGGGGGGATAGATACGCAGTATTTT
TRBJ1-2	NA	few	TRBV6-1	CASSEGRTADGYTF	TGTGCCAGCAGTGAAGGGAGGACAGCGGATGGCTACACCTTC
TRBJ1-1	NA	NA	TRBV5-6	CASGRGGLNTEAFF	TGTGCCAGCGGTAGGGGGGGTCTGAACACTGAAGCTTTCTTT
TRBJ2-7	TRBD2	once	TRBV6-5	CASRSTGTSKTKQYF	TGTGCCAGCAGATCCACCGGGACTAGTAAAACAAAGCAGTACTTC
TRBJ1-1	NA	NA	TRBV7-9	CASNPDPAGGAFF	TGTGCCAGCAACCCAGACCCGGCCGGAGGAGCTTTCTTT
TRBJ1-1	NA	NA	TRBV19	CASSLGTSRTEAFF	TGTGCCAGTAGTTTGGGGACATCGCGGACTGAAGCTTTCTTT
TRBJ2-7	NA	NA	TRBV5-5	CASSLGDTYEQYF	TGTGCCAGCAGCTTGGGGGACACCTACGAGCAGTACTTC
TRBJ2-1	TRBD1	NA	TRBV7-9	CASSSDRGRREQFF	TGTGCCAGCAGCTCCGACAGGGGGCGCCGGGAGCAGTTCTTC
TRBJ1-4	NA	NA	TRBV27	CASSYSATNEKLFF	TGTGCCAGCAGCTACAGTGCAACTAATGAAAAACTGTTTTTT
TRBJ2-1	NA	NA	TRBV15	CATSRDRVVQFF	TGTGCCACCAGCAGAGATCGGGTTGTGCAGTTCTTC
TRBJ1-5	NA	NA	TRBV16	CASSQSAGSNQPQHF	TGTGCCAGCAGCCAGTCAGCAGGGAGCAATCAGCCCCAGCATTTT
TRBJ1-1	NA	NA	TRBV9	CASSPRTLNTEAFF	TGTGCCAGCAGCCCTAGGACTCTGAACACTGAAGCTTTCTTT
TRBJ2-1	TRBD1	NA	TRBV19	CASSQQGNLGQFF	TGTGCCAGTAGCCAACAGGGGAACCTCGGGCAGTTCTTC
TRBJ2-7	NA	NA	TRBV25-1	CASSARTVPYEQYF	TGTGCCAGCAGTGCCCGGACAGTTCCTTACGAGCAGTACTTC
TRBJ1-1	TRBD1	once	TRBV7-6	CASSLNAGATGTVNTEAFF	TGTGCCAGCAGCTTAAATGCTGGGGCTACCGGGACAGTGAACACTGAAGCTTTCTTT
TRBJ1-2	NA	NA	TRBV19	CASSIGSPDRGYTF	TGTGCCAGTAGTATTGGTAGCCCAGATCGTGGCTACACCTTC
TRBJ1-6	NA	NA	TRBV7-8	CASSSGAHSPLHF	TGTGCCAGCAGCTCAGGCGCCCATTCACCCCTCCACTTT
TRBJ2-1	TRBD2	once	TRBV7-8	CASSSSGYEQFF	TGTGCCAGCAGCTCTAGCGGGTATGAGCAGTTCTTC
TRBJ2-7	TRBD2	NA	TRBV11-2	CASSPPAGGFREQYF	TGTGCCAGCAGCCCGCCAGCGGGGGGCTTCAGGGAGCAGTACTTC
TRBJ2-4	NA	NA	TRBV7-9	CASSLERPNIQYF	TGTGCCAGCAGCTTAGAGCGCCCAAACATTCAGTACTTC
TRBJ2-1	NA	NA	TRBV7-8	CASSPSYNEQFF	TGTGCCAGCAGCCCATCCTACAATGAGCAGTTCTTC
TRBJ2-7	TRBD1	few	TRBV19	CASQDRDGTYEQYF	TGTGCCAGTCAAGACAGGGATGGGACCTACGAGCAGTACTTC
TRBJ1-5	NA	NA	TRBV7-8	CASSLVGQSNQPQHF	TGTGCCAGCAGCTTAGTAGGACAGAGCAATCAGCCCCAGCATTTT
TRBJ1-1	NA	NA	TRBV13	CASSWGENTEAFF	TGTGCCAGCAGCTGGGGGGAGAACACTGAAGCTTTCTTT
TRBJ1-3	NA	NA	TRBV4-1	CASSQRYSSGNTIYF	TGCGCCAGCAGCCAACGTTATAGCTCTGGAAACACCATATATTTT
TRBJ2-3	NA	NA	TRBV28	CASSHGQLADTQYF	TGTGCCAGCAGTCACGGACAGCTCGCAGATACGCAGTATTTT
TRBJ2-7	NA	NA	TRBV18	CASSSSYEQYF	TGTGCCAGCTCGTCTTCCTACGAGCAGTACTTC
TRBJ1-1	TRBD1	NA	TRBV5-1	CASSLGQGLNTEAFF	TGCGCCAGCAGCTTAGGACAGGGCCTGAACACTGAAGCTTTCTTT
TRBJ1-2	NA	NA	TRBV30	CAWSTGFNYGYTF	TGTGCCTGGAGCACAGGGTTTAACTATGGCTACACCTTC
TRBJ2-5	TRBD1	NA	TRBV2	CASVEGQGGETQYF	TGTGCCAGCGTGGAGGGACAGGGGGGAGAGACCCAGTACTTC
TRBJ2-7	TRBD2	NA	TRBV3-1/TRBV3-2	CASSQKTSGGMNEQYF	TGTGCCAGCAGCCAAAAGACTAGCGGGGGGATGAACGAGCAGTACTTC
TRBJ1-5	TRBD1	NA	TRBV28	CAAYSGGRDQPQHF	TGTGCCGCTTACTCAGGGGGGCGGGATCAGCCCCAGCATTTT
TRBJ2-7	NA	NA	TRBV9	CASSVDRTASLYEQYF	TGTGCCAGCAGCGTAGACCGGACAGCCTCACTTTACGAGCAGTACTTC
TRBJ1-1	NA	NA	TRBV2	CASSSLGAQNTEAFF	TGTGCCAGCAGCTCCCTTGGGGCCCAAAACACTGAAGCTTTCTTT
TRBJ1-2	NA	NA	TRBV4-1	CASSQVGANYGYTF	TGCGCCAGCAGCCAAGTGGGAGCTAACTATGGCTACACCTTC
TRBJ1-6	NA	once	TRBV30	CAWSVLGITYNSPLHF	TGTGCCTGGAGTGTACTAGGGATTACCTATAATTCACCCCTCCACTTT
TRBJ1-2	TRBD1	NA	TRBV7-9	CASSLAIQGAYGYTF	TGTGCCAGCAGCTTAGCTATACAGGGGGCTTATGGCTACACCTTC
TRBJ1-2	NA	few	TRBV28	CASSSFGQIYGYTF	TGTGCCAGCAGTTCTTTCGGACAGATCTATGGCTACACCTTC
TRBJ1-6	NA	NA	TRBV2	CASIPRDNNSPLHF	TGTGCCAGCATCCCCCGGGACAACAATTCACCCCTCCACTTT
TRBJ2-7	TRBD2	NA	TRBV11-2	CASSLGGGRSSYEQYF	TGTGCCAGCAGCTTAGGCGGCGGGAGGAGCTCCTACGAGCAGTACTTC